This is a list of T cell receptor beta chains from one sample in a study of beta chain features in type 1 diabetes. The method was immunoSEQ multiplex PCR; TCRdb's version includes in-frame clones alone and lacks a portion of them. The top ten hold roughly 1.9% of the sample, which has some 150,000 clones, 8.5% to 14% seen once. Sequenced input: central memory CD4+ T cells from blood. These TCRs come from a man aged 18 to 29 in good health. CDR3s include the opening cysteine and the closing phenylalanine or tryptophan. A D gene is named only where the DNA matches it firmly. Clone sizes are given selectively: once, few, many, or a class where the clone is expanded.

d_call j_call v_call clone_size cdr3_nt cdr3_aa
NA TRBJ2-5 TRBV7-8 NA TGTGCCAGCACCCTCACGGGAGAGACCCAGTACTTC CASTLTGETQYF
NA TRBJ2-3 TRBV28 few TGTGCCAGCAGCACAGGGACCCGAGGCCAAGATACGCAGTATTTT CASSTGTRGQDTQYF
NA TRBJ2-1 TRBV9 few TGTGCCAGCAGCCCCTCCGGGACGGGGAATGAGCAGTTCTTC CASSPSGTGNEQFF
NA TRBJ2-7 TRBV7-2 few TGTGCCAGCAGCCTGTCCCGGGACACGTTGAGCCTCGGGACTTTC CASSLSRDTLSLGTF
TRBD1 TRBJ2-3 TRBV27 NA TGTGCCAGCACCTTCGTGGGACAGGGGGCAGGAGCGGGTACGCAGTATTTT CASTFVGQGAGAGTQYF
NA TRBJ2-3 TRBV28 NA TGTGCCAGCAGTTGGGCCCAGCTCACAGATACGCAGTATTTT CASSWAQLTDTQYF
NA TRBJ2-1 TRBV4-3 NA TGCGCCAGCAGCCAAGATCGTGGAACACAGAGTTACAATGAGCAGTTCTTC CASSQDRGTQSYNEQFF
NA TRBJ2-3 TRBV18 NA TGTGCCAGCTCACCAGTGGGTCCAGGGGGGTCGACAGATACGCAGTATTTT CASSPVGPGGSTDTQYF
TRBD1 TRBJ1-5 TRBV4-2 few TGTGCCAGCAGCTTGGGACAGGGAAACAATCAGCCCCAGCATTTT CASSLGQGNNQPQHF
NA TRBJ2-3 TRBV7-9 few TGTGCCAGCAGCCTCCCCGGCAGGGATACGCAGTATTTT CASSLPGRDTQYF
NA TRBJ1-5 TRBV7-6 NA TGTGCCAGCAGCTTCCCCAATCAGCCCCAGCATTTT CASSFPNQPQHF
NA TRBJ1-1 TRBV29-1 NA TGCAGCGCGTCCGGGCACCAGGGGACTGAAGCTTTCTTT CSASGHQGTEAFF
NA TRBJ2-7 TRBV30 NA TGTGCCTGGAGTGTAAGCCACGAGCAGTACTTC CAWSVSHEQYF
NA TRBJ2-3 TRBV5-1 few TGCGCCAGCAGCTTGAGGGCGGTCACAGATACGCAGTATTTT CASSLRAVTDTQYF
NA TRBJ2-5 TRBV25-1 few TGTGCCAGCAGTGAAGCCGGGACCCAGTACTTC CASSEAGTQYF
TRBD1 TRBJ2-3 TRBV2 NA TGTGCCAGCAGTGTCGGCAGGGGGACAGATACGCAGTATTTT CASSVGRGTDTQYF
NA TRBJ2-1 TRBV29-1 NA TGCAGCGTTGAAGAACTGCTGAGCTCCTACAATGAGCAGTTCTTC CSVEELLSSYNEQFF
NA TRBJ2-3 TRBV9 NA TGTGCCAGCAGCGTAGTTGCCAGGAAAGGGCCCACAGATACGCAGTATTTT CASSVVARKGPTDTQYF
NA TRBJ2-1 TRBV4-3 few TGCGCCAGCAGCCAAGATGGGATGGGTATCGCCTACAATGAGCAGTTCTTC CASSQDGMGIAYNEQFF
NA TRBJ2-5 TRBV9 NA TGTGCCAGCAGCGTCCTAGGGGGTAGTGAGACCCAGTACTTC CASSVLGGSETQYF
NA TRBJ1-5 TRBV9 few TGTGCCAGCAGCTCCGGACCGGGGCATAGCAATCAGCCCCAGCATTTT CASSSGPGHSNQPQHF
NA TRBJ1-4 TRBV29-1 few TGCAGCGCAGGAGGGGACGGACTGTTTTTT CSAGGDGLFF
NA TRBJ2-2 TRBV9 NA TGTGCCAGCACCCAGACGGGGAACACCGGGGAGCTGTTTTTT CASTQTGNTGELFF
NA TRBJ2-3 TRBV13 NA TGTGCCAGCAGCTTACGGCCAGGGGAACCAGATACGCAGTATTTT CASSLRPGEPDTQYF
TRBD2 TRBJ2-2 TRBV5-1 NA TGCGCCAGCAGCTCAATGACTAGCGGGGTGGTCACCGGGGAGCTGTTTTTT CASSSMTSGVVTGELFF
TRBD1 TRBJ2-7 TRBV20-1 few TGCCAGACAGGACAGGGCTACGAGCAGTACTTC CQTGQGYEQYF
TRBD2 TRBJ2-1 TRBV11-1 NA TGTGCCAGCAGCCCACGGGGGGGCTACTACAATGAGCAGTTCTTC CASSPRGGYYNEQFF
NA TRBJ1-1 TRBV9 NA TGTGCCAGCAGCGTAGAGGCTCACTCCCCTGAAGCTTTCTTT CASSVEAHSPEAFF
TRBD2 TRBJ2-3 TRBV4-3 NA TGCGCCAGCAGCCAAGGGAGTAGCGGGGGCGCAGATACGCAGTATTTT CASSQGSSGGADTQYF
NA TRBJ2-6 TRBV7-3 many TGTGCCAGCAGCAAAGGACAGATCTCTGGGGCCAACGTCCTGACTTTC CASSKGQISGANVLTF
NA TRBJ1-5 TRBV7-8 NA TGTGCCAGCAGCTTCCTTTCGTATGCGGACGGCAATCAGCCCCAGCATTTT CASSFLSYADGNQPQHF
TRBD2 TRBJ2-5 TRBV7-2 few TGTGCCAGCAGCTTAGCCGTACTAGCGAGGTCAAAGATAGAGACCCAGTACTTC CASSLAVLARSKIETQYF
TRBD2 TRBJ2-3 TRBV5-1 many TGCGCCAGCAGCCCGAGGACTAGCGGCCGCACAGATACGCAGTATTTT CASSPRTSGRTDTQYF
NA TRBJ1-4 TRBV30 few TGTGCCCGCAAAGGGTTCAGTGAAAAACTGTTTTTT CARKGFSEKLFF
NA TRBJ2-3 TRBV10-3 few TGTGCCATCAGTGAGCGGGTGTTTGACACAGATACGCAGTATTTT CAISERVFDTDTQYF
NA TRBJ1-1 TRBV21-1 NA TGTGCCAGCAGCAAAGGGGCCAGGGTGAACACTGAAGCTTTCTTT CASSKGARVNTEAFF
TRBD2 TRBJ2-3 TRBV30 few TGTGCCTGGAGTATCGCGGGGGGGCGAGATACGCAGTATTTT CAWSIAGGRDTQYF
NA TRBJ2-2 TRBV15 NA TGTGCCACCAGCAGAGTTCAGGGAGTGGACGGGGAGCTGTTTTTT CATSRVQGVDGELFF
TRBD1 TRBJ2-7 TRBV4-1 few TGCGCCAGCAGACTAGACGGGACAGGGGTGGGCGAGCAGTACTTC CASRLDGTGVGEQYF
NA TRBJ1-3 TRBV5-1 few TGCGCCAGCAGCCGGCCCGAGGCGGGAAACACCATATATTTT CASSRPEAGNTIYF
NA TRBJ2-3 TRBV5-1 few TGCGCCAGCAGCTTGATCGGGCGGATCACAGATACGCAGTATTTT CASSLIGRITDTQYF
NA TRBJ2-3 TRBV2 NA TGTGCCAGCAGCGCCGGGACGAACACAGATACGCAGTATTTT CASSAGTNTDTQYF